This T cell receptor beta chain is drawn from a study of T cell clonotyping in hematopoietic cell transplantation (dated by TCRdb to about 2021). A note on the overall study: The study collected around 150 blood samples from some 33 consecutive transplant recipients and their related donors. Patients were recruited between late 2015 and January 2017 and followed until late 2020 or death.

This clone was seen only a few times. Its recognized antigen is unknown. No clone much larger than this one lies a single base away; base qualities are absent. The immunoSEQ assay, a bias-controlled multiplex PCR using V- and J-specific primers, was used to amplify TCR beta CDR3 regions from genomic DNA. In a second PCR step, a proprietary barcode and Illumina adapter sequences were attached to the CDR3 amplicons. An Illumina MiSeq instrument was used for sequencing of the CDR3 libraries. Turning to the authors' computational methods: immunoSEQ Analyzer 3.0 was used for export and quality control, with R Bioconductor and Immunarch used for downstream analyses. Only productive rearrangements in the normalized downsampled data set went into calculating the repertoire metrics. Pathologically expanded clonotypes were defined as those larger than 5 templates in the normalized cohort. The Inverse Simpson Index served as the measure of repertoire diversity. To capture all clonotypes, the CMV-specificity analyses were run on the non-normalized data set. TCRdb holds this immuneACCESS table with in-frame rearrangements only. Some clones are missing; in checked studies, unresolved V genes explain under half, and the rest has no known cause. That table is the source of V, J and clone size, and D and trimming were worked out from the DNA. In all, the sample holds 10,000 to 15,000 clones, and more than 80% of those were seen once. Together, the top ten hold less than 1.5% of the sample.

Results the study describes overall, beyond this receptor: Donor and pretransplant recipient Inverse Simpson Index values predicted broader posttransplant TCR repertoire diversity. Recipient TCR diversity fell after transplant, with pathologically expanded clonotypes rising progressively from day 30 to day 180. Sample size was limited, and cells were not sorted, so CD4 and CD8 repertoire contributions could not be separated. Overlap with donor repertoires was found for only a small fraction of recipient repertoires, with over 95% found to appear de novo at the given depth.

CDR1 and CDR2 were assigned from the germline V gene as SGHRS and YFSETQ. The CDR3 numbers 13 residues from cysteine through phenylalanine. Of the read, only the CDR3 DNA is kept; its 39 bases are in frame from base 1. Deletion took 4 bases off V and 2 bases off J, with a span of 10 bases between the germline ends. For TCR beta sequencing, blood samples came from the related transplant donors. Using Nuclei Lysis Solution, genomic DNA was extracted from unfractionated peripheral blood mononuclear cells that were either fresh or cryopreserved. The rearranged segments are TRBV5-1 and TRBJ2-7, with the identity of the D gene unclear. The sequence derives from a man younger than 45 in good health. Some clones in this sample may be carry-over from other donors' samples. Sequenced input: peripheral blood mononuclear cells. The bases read TGCGCCAGCAGCCCCGACCCCCCCTACGAGCAGTACTTC. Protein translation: CASSPDPPYEQYF.